The 9 T cell receptor beta chains below were found in one sample sequenced in a study of shared clonotypes between healthy human individuals. The repertoire was sequenced with immunoSEQ multiplex PCR; TCRdb's copy has only in-frame clones and lacks some. Here the sample spans under 1,900,000 clones, 98% being singletons. The material sequenced was naive CD4+ T cells sorted from blood. Subset specified: CD45RA+ positively selected. The source of these receptors is a man aged 25-45 years in good health.

The J gene is TRBJ1-2, the V gene TRBV28; D uncertain. V lost 3 bases and J lost 8, with 10 bases in between. The CDR3 totals 12 residues. From germline, CDR1 is MDHEN and CDR2 SYDVKM. The CDR3 coding sequence is TGTGCCAGCAGTTTTCCCGGCGTGGGCTACACCTTC. Its translation is CASSFPGVGYTF.

CDR3 sequence reads: CASSLPMDTDLYNEQFF. CDR3 coding DNA: TGTGCCAGCAGTTTACCCATGGACACGGACTTATACAATGAGCAGTTCTTC. The chain carries TRBV28 and TRBJ2-1; the D gene could be TRBD1 or TRBD2 (5 bases each). Germline CDR1 MDHEN, CDR2 SYDVKM. CDR3 length: 17 residues. The V gene lost 2 bases and the J gene lost 4 bases, with 18 bases spanning the gap.

The gene calls are TRBV5-1 and TRBJ2-6; D gene unclear. V was cut by 0 bases and J by 0 bases, with 7 bases left in between. Per germline, CDR1 SGHRS and CDR2 YFSETQ. CDR3 size: 16 residues. The CDR3 bases are TGCGCCAGCAGCTTGGCAAGTTACTCTGGGGCCAACGTCCTGACTTTC. As protein: CASSLASYSGANVLTF. Combining the CDR3 with reference TRBV5-1 and TRBJ2-6 gives the whole variable domain KAGVTQTPRYLIKTRGQQVTLSCSPISGHRSVSWYQQTPGQGLQFLFEYFSETQRNKGNFPGRFSGRQFSNSRSEMNVSTLELGDSALYLCASSLASYSGANVLTFGAGSRLTVL.

With regard to this clone: This CDR3 is also generated by other DNA sequences in the sample. The genes are TRBV19 and TRBJ2-3, with 8 bases that match TRBD1. Germline CDR1 and CDR2: LNHDA and SQIVND (reference sequence). The CDR3 consists of 12 residues. J was trimmed by 3 bases and V by 8 bases; bases with no gene match: 1. Written as DNA, the CDR3 is TGTGCCAGTGGACAGGGTACAGATACGCAGTATTTT. This sequence encodes CASGQGTDTQYF. The whole variable domain, remainder taken from reference TRBV19 and TRBJ2-3, is DGGITQSPKYLFRKEGQNVTLSCEQNLNHDAMYWYRQDPGQGLRLIYYSQIVNDFQKGDIAEGYSVSREKKESFPLTVTSAQKNPTAFYLCASGQGTDTQYFGPGTRLTVL.

Only one count was recorded for this clone. The chain uses TRBV5-4 and TRBJ2-3; TRBD2 matches at 14 bases. V shed 6 bases, J shed 3 bases, and the junction held 6 bases outside the gene matches. CDR3 length: 16 amino acids. Germline values: CDR1 SGHNT, CDR2 YYREEE (reference sequence). The CDR3 here is CASTMGTSGSTDTQYF. The CDR3 nucleotides read TGTGCCAGCACCATGGGGACTAGCGGGAGTACAGATACGCAGTATTTT.

The chain is built from TRBV18 and TRBJ1-2, with 7 nucleotides matching TRBD1. The germline V gene has CDR1 KGHSH and CDR2 LQKENI. The CDR3 is made up of 15 amino acids. The trim removed 5 bases at V and 1 base at J, leaving 7 bases unmatched. The CDR3 DNA reads as TGTGCCAGCTCATCGGCGACAGGGATTAACTATGGCTACACCTTC. Its protein product is CASSSATGINYGYTF.

The chain carries TRBV11-2 and TRBJ1-2; D unresolved. The V end was cut by 3 bases, the J end by 7 bases, with 15 bases between. The CDR3 sequence is 14 residues long. Germline V gene sequence: CDR1 SGHAT, CDR2 FQNNGV. The CDR3 spells CASSLRELTSGYTF. CDR3 DNA: TGTGCCAGCAGCTTGCGGGAGTTAACTTCTGGCTACACCTTC.

The chain links TRBV5-1 to TRBJ2-1; D remains unclear. Germline CDR1 and CDR2: SGHRS and YFSETQ. CDR3 length equals 14 residues. The germline V and J ends were trimmed by 0 bases and 7 bases, with 11 bases remaining between them. The CDR3 DNA is TGCGCCAGCAGCTTGGATCCCGTGATTAATGAGCAGTTCTTC. Its translation is CASSLDPVINEQFF.

The chain links TRBV9 to TRBJ2-1, with D tentatively TRBD2 (6 bases). Germline-derived CDR1 and CDR2 are SGDLS and YYNGEE. V lost 4 bases and J lost 2, with 16 bases in between. The CDR3 covers 16 residues. The CDR3 spells CASSSSAVAAYNEQFF. The CDR3 nucleotides read TGTGCCAGCAGCAGTTCGGCGGTAGCGGCCTACAATGAGCAGTTCTTC.